What follows are 21 T cell receptor beta chains derived from one specimen sequenced in a study of beta chain features in type 1 diabetes. Expressed TCRB transcripts got sequenced, as all isolated RNA was reverse transcribed. The data were produced by immunoSEQ multiplex PCR, yet TCRdb's version contains in-frame clones alone and is incomplete. The sample records a few hundred thousand clones, about a tenth being singletons. The material sequenced was central memory CD4+ T cells from blood. Every receptor here comes from a man between 18 and 29 years old in good health.

This clone has just a few counts. The genes are TRBV7-9 and TRBJ1-1; 9 nucleotides align to TRBD1. Per germline, CDR1 SEHNR and CDR2 FQNEAQ (reference sequence). V shed 5 bases and J 4 bases; nucleotides not matched to a gene: 5. This CDR3 is built from 14 residues. Here the CDR3 reads CASSELDRGTEAFF. The CDR3 bases are TGTGCCAGCAGCGAGCTGGACAGGGGCACTGAAGCTTTCTTT.

Points on this clone: A far larger clone lies a single base away; this is likely a read error. The J gene is TRBJ2-7, the V gene TRBV4-2, with 9 bases fitting TRBD1. Losses at the gene ends were 6 bases for V and 4 bases for J; bases not matched to a gene: 10. The length of the CDR3 is 15 residues. Germline CDR1 is LGHNA and CDR2 is YNFKEQ. CDR3 sequence: CASSHPGQGWYEQYF. Here the CDR3 DNA reads TGTGCCAGCAGTCACCCCGGACAGGGGTGGTACGAGCAGTACTTC.

This clone was detected ten times or more. A read error may account for a junction end that differs from germline. V is TRBV9 and J is TRBJ2-1, with 7 positions matching TRBD2. Germline CDR1 and CDR2: SGDLS and YYNGEE. The CDR3 covers 12 residues. The CDR3 region is CASSVVGGSAIF. The CDR3 DNA sequence: TGTGCCAGCAGCGTAGTCGGCGGGAGTGCGATCTTC.

The chain recombines TRBV5-1 with TRBJ2-1; D is unresolved. The CDR3 has 13 residues. Trimming stripped 3 bases from V and 7 bases from J, with 11 bases between. Germline V gene data show CDR1 as SGHRS and CDR2 as YFSETQ. This chain's CDR3 is CASSSSFWNEQFF. In nucleotides, the CDR3 is TGCGCCAGCAGCTCGTCCTTTTGGAATGAGCAGTTCTTC. The whole variable domain, remainder taken from reference TRBV5-1 and TRBJ2-1, is KAGVTQTPRYLIKTRGQQVTLSCSPISGHRSVSWYQQTPGQGLQFLFEYFSETQRNKGNFPGRFSGRQFSNSRSEMNVSTLELGDSALYLCASSSSFWNEQFFGPGTRLTVL.

The chain joins TRBV6-1 to TRBJ2-3; the D is unclear. Germline lookup yields CDR1 MNHNS and CDR2 SASEGT. The germline V and J ends were trimmed by 11 bases and 4 bases, with 16 bases remaining between them. The length of the CDR3 is 13 residues. CDR3: CAVSLLLADTQYF. The CDR3 nucleotides are TGTGCCGTAAGTCTGTTGTTGGCAGATACGCAGTATTTT.

This clone showed up just a few times. The chain links TRBV19 to TRBJ2-1; D ambiguous. CDR1 LNHDA and CDR2 SQIVND come from the germline V gene (reference sequence). The CDR3 runs to 14 residues. V was clipped by 5 bases and J by 6 bases, with 14 bases between them. DNA of the CDR3: TGTGCCAGTAGTCGGCAGGTTTATGGCAATGAGCAGTTCTTC. Amino acids: CASSRQVYGNEQFF.

This clone was seen a few times. The rearrangement joins TRBV10-3 to TRBJ2-1; tentatively, D is TRBD1 or TRBD2 (5 bases each). The CDR3 spans 14 residues. The germline CDR1 and CDR2 sequences are ENHRY and SYGVKD. V gave up 11 bases and J gave up 5 bases, with 19 bases separating them. CDR3 bases: TGTGCCCACGGACTGGGGCTGGTGGACAATGAGCAGTTCTTC. Translating gives CAHGLGLVDNEQFF.

The chain has TRBV30 and TRBJ1-3; D may be TRBD1 (5 bases). Trimming removed 2 bases at V and 5 bases at J, with 7 bases between. Germline V gene data show CDR1 as GTSNPN and CDR2 as SVGIG (reference sequence). The CDR3 is 12 residues long. DNA of the CDR3: TGTGCCTGGAGTTTGGGACGAAACACCATATATTTT. Its protein product is CAWSLGRNTIYF.

The V gene is TRBV7-2, the J gene TRBJ1-2; D is unclear. The CDR3 loop spans 15 amino acids. The germline V gene encodes CDR1 SGHTA and CDR2 FQGNSA. Trimming took 1 base from V and 0 from J, leaving 9 bases between them. The CDR3, as DNA: TGTGCCAGCAGCTTAGTGCCGCGTTCTAACTATGGCTACACCTTC. It yields the protein CASSLVPRSNYGYTF.

This clone was found a few times. This may stem from a read error, because a much larger clone lies one nucleotide away. V usage is TRBV18 and J usage is TRBJ2-7, with D perhaps matching TRBD1 or TRBD2 (5 bases each). The V gene's germline CDR1 is KGHSH and CDR2 LQKENI. Trimming cost V 5 bases and J 6 bases, with 14 bases left between them. The CDR3 consists of 13 residues. The CDR3 bases are TGTGCCAGCTCAAGCGGTGGGGCGGGCGAGCAGTACTTC. It is translated as CASSSGGAGEQYF.

The gene calls are TRBV5-1 and TRBJ1-5; D gene unclear. The CDR3 spans 15 residues. Trimming shortened V by 0 bases and J by 6 bases, and 13 bases separated the two germline ends. The V gene's germline CDR1 is SGHRS and CDR2 YFSETQ. The CDR3 sequence: CASSLVGTSGQPQHF. In nucleotides, the CDR3 is TGCGCCAGCAGCTTGGTTGGAACCTCGGGTCAGCCCCAGCATTTT.

This clone has more than one count but fewer than ten. J is TRBJ2-2 and V is TRBV30, with D possibly matching TRBD2 (5 bases). CDR3 size: 13 residues. In germline, CDR1 is GTSNPN, CDR2 SVGIG (reference sequence). Trimming took 4 bases from V and 3 from J, leaving 9 bases between them. CDR3 protein: CAWTRTYTGELFF. Written as DNA, the CDR3 is TGTGCCTGGACCCGGACTTACACCGGGGAGCTGTTTTTT.

The CDR3 here is CASSDRGNTIYF. In DNA form, the CDR3 reads TGTGCCAGCAGCGACAGGGGAAACACCATATATTTT. The V and J genes are TRBV7-9 and TRBJ1-3; TRBD1 is a possible D gene (6 bases). This CDR3 is 12 amino acids long. Germline V gives CDR1 SEHNR, CDR2 FQNEAQ (reference sequence). V was clipped by 5 bases and J by 4 bases, with 6 bases between them.

V and J are TRBV30 and TRBJ2-7; 9 positions agree with TRBD2. With V trimmed by 0 bases and J by 3 bases, 3 bases remained unmatched. This CDR3 has 14 amino acids. Germline V gene sequence: CDR1 GTSNPN, CDR2 SVGIG (reference sequence). The CDR3 DNA sequence: TGTGCCTGGAGTGTTTTAGCGGGAGACTACGAGCAGTACTTC. Amino acids: CAWSVLAGDYEQYF.

This clone has just a few counts. The V and J genes are TRBV4-1 and TRBJ1-1, with D unclear. The CDR3 sequence is 12 residues long. CDR1 is MGHRA, CDR2 YSYEKL, per germline. V was cut by 0 bases and J by 10 bases, with 9 bases left in between. The CDR3 is CASSQEVVGAFF. The CDR3 coding sequence is TGCGCCAGCAGCCAAGAAGTGGTTGGAGCTTTCTTT.

This chain joins TRBV19 and TRBJ2-1; 9 nucleotides match TRBD2. This CDR3 is built from 13 residues. V was pared by 8 bases and J by 8 bases, with 7 bases of the junction left unmatched. The germline gives CDR1 LNHDA, CDR2 SQIVND (reference sequence). The chain's CDR3 is CASGGSGRYEQFF. DNA of the CDR3: TGTGCCAGTGGAGGTAGCGGGAGATATGAGCAGTTCTTC.

The gene calls are TRBV5-1 and TRBJ2-7, with D unresolved. The CDR3 is made up of 12 amino acids. Trimming removed 2 bases at V and 5 bases at J, with 8 bases between. Germline V gene sequence: CDR1 SGHRS, CDR2 YFSETQ. CDR3 bases: TGCGCCAGCAGCTTTTTCCGGGACGAGCAGTACTTC. Translating gives CASSFFRDEQYF.

V usage is TRBV4-2 and J usage is TRBJ2-5, with 11 nucleotides matching TRBD2. CDR1 and CDR2 from the germline V gene are LGHNA and YNFKEQ. The CDR3 consists of 17 residues. J lost 3 bases, V lost 4 bases, and 10 bases had no gene match. CDR3 coding DNA: TGTGCCAGCAGCCGGACACTAGCGGGAGATGGAGAAGAGACCCAGTACTTC. It specifies CASSRTLAGDGEETQYF.

This clone occurred a few times. The genes are TRBV29-1 and TRBJ2-5, with a weak D call TRBD2 (6 bases). V was cut by 1 base and J by 4 bases, with 13 bases left in between. Germline V gene sequence: CDR1 SQVTM, CDR2 ANQGSEA. The CDR3 has 14 residues. CDR3 residues: CSVEGEDMGETQYF. DNA of the CDR3: TGCAGCGTTGAAGGGGAGGATATGGGAGAGACCCAGTACTTC.

This chain joins TRBV5-1 and TRBJ1-1, with 8 positions matching TRBD1. The trim removed 4 bases at V and 1 base at J, leaving 12 bases unmatched. Germline CDR1 and CDR2: SGHRS and YFSETQ. The length of the CDR3 is 17 residues. CDR3 sequence reads: CASSPGQGGFTNTEAFF. The CDR3 DNA follows: TGCGCCAGCAGCCCCGGACAGGGTGGCTTTACGAACACTGAAGCTTTCTTT.

V is TRBV19 and J is TRBJ2-1; D possibly corresponds to TRBD2 (6 bases). This CDR3 spans 13 amino acids. The V and J ends lost 3 bases and 9 bases respectively, with 12 bases between them. CDR1 and CDR2 from the germline V gene are LNHDA and SQIVND (reference sequence). The CDR3 reads CASSIGQRVEQFF. For the CDR3, the DNA is TGTGCCAGTAGTATCGGGCAGCGGGTTGAGCAGTTCTTC. Combining the CDR3 with reference TRBV19 and TRBJ2-1 gives the whole variable domain DGGITQSPKYLFRKEGQNVTLSCEQNLNHDAMYWYRQDPGQGLRLIYYSQIVNDFQKGDIAEGYSVSREKKESFPLTVTSAQKNPTAFYLCASSIGQRVEQFFGPGTRLTVL.